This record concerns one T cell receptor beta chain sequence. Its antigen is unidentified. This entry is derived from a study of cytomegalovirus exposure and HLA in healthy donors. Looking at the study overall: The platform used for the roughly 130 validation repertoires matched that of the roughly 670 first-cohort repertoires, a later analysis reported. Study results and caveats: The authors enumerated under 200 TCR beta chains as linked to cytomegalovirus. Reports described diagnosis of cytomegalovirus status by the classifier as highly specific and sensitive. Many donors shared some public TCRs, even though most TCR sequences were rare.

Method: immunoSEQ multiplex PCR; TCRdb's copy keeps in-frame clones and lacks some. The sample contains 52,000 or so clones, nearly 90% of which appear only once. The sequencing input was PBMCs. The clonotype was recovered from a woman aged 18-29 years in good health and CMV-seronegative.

The CDR3 protein is CASSSGMEDTEAFF. The CDR3, as DNA: TGCGCCAGCAGTTCTGGTATGGAGGACACTGAAGCTTTCTTT. The genes are TRBV5-1 and TRBJ1-1; D is unresolved. Trimming pared 5 bases from V and 3 bases from J, leaving 14 bases between. Germline CDR1 SGHRS, CDR2 YFSETQ. The CDR3 totals 14 residues.